A single sample is the source of the 20 T cell receptor beta chains below, sequenced in a study of blood T cells in healthy people across ages. Combining a sample-barcoded 5' primer with a J-beta primer mix, a second PCR ran for roughly 6 to 12 cycles. TCRdb fed the 5' RACE reads into MiXCR, producing one record per CDR3 protein. Of roughly 1,500,000 distinct CDR3 sequences listed, about 35% are singletons. Sequenced: blood. The receptors come from a woman in her thirties in good health.

This chain uses TRBV12-3 or TRBV12-4 with TRBJ2-1, with TRBD2 matching over 11 bases. This CDR3 has 20 amino acids. The V and J ends lost 1 base and 4 bases, in that order; junction bases with no gene match: 15. Here the CDR3 DNA reads TGTGCCAGCAGTTTAGTCCGGCTAGCGGGAGGATCTGCGTCTTACAATGAGCAGTTCTTC. Its translation is CASSLVRLAGGSASYNEQFF.

The chain carries TRBV30 and TRBJ1-1; D not resolved. The CDR3 totals 13 residues. CDR1 is GTSNPN and CDR2 is SVGIG in the germline V gene (reference sequence). Trimming took off 8 bases at V and 0 bases at J, with 13 bases between the two ends. CDR3 residues: CARWEGMNTEAFF. The DNA of the CDR3 is TGTGCCCGATGGGAAGGTATGAACACTGAAGCTTTCTTT.

The chain is built from TRBV29-1 and TRBJ2-4; 7 positions match TRBD2. The junction had 8 bases not matched to a gene; V was cut back by 7 bases and J by 2 bases. The length of the CDR3 is 14 residues. Per germline, CDR1 SQVTM and CDR2 ANQGSEA. CDR3 protein: CSALGEGSKNIQYF. The CDR3 DNA is TGCAGCGCCCTGGGGGAGGGCTCCAAAAACATTCAGTACTTC.

This rearrangement joins TRBV25-1 to TRBJ2-5, with a weak D call TRBD2 (6 bases). Deletions cut 4 bases from V and 7 bases from J, with 19 bases between. This CDR3 is built from 15 residues. Per germline, CDR1 MGHDK and CDR2 SYGVNS. The CDR3 DNA reads TGTGCCAGCAGTGTGCGGGACGGCGGCCCCGGGACCCAGTACTTC. Translation: CASSVRDGGPGTQYF. The full variable domain, in which reference TRBV25-1 and TRBJ2-5 provide the parts outside the CDR3, is EADIYQTPRYLVIGTGKKITLECSQTMGHDKMYWYQQDPGMELHLIHYSYGVNSTEKGDLSSESTVSRIRTEHFPLTLESARPSHTSQYLCASSVRDGGPGTQYFGPGTRLLVL.

This clonotype was observed a handful of times. The chain combines TRBV20-1 with TRBJ1-5; D gene unclear. The CDR3 sequence is 14 residues long. CDR1 is DFQATT, CDR2 SNEGSKA, per germline (reference sequence). The V gene lost 0 bases and the J gene lost 4 bases, with 10 bases spanning the gap. CDR3 sequence (DNA): TGCAGTGCTAGAGATGGCAGCATAAATCAGCCCCAGCATTTT. Encoded protein: CSARDGSINQPQHF.

This chain links TRBV27 with TRBJ2-7, with 8 bases that match TRBD2. The CDR3 has 14 amino acids. The germline V gene encodes CDR1 MNHEY and CDR2 SMNVEV (reference sequence). Trimming cost V 5 bases and J 7 bases; bases outside gene matches: 10. The CDR3 loop is CASSPIVGTREQYF. CDR3 DNA: TGTGCCAGCAGTCCGATAGTGGGGACTAGGGAGCAGTACTTC.

This clonotype was picked up one time. The chain carries TRBV29-1 and TRBJ1-2, with 10 bases that match TRBD1. V gave up 7 bases and J gave up 8 bases; unmatched junction bases: 7. This CDR3 has 12 amino acids. CDR1 and CDR2 (germline): SQVTM, ANQGSEA. This chain's CDR3 is CSGTGQGVGYTF. CDR3 DNA: TGCAGCGGCACCGGACAGGGGGTCGGCTACACCTTC.

This clonotype was picked up a small number of times. This sequence joins TRBV5-1 and TRBJ1-2; D unresolved. The germline CDR1 and CDR2 sequences are SGHRS and YFSETQ. CDR3 size: 15 residues. V dropped 2 bases and J dropped 8 bases, with 19 bases sitting between them. CDR3 amino acids: CASSFNSGRSRGYTF. The CDR3 DNA reads as TGCGCCAGCAGCTTTAACTCCGGGAGAAGCAGGGGCTACACCTTC.

This clonotype came up a few times. The rearrangement uses TRBV10-3 and TRBJ1-2; a possible D gene is TRBD1 (5 bases). The germline V and J ends were trimmed by 0 bases and 1 base, with 9 bases remaining between them. This CDR3 spans 15 amino acids. CDR1 and CDR2 (germline): ENHRY, SYGVKD. CDR3 protein: CAISESKGVNYGYTF. The CDR3 region has the DNA TGTGCCATCAGTGAGTCCAAAGGGGTTAACTATGGCTACACCTTC.

This clonotype occurred once. The rearrangement uses TRBV20-1 and TRBJ1-1; D gene ambiguous. The V end lost 5 bases, the J end lost 4 bases, and 8 bases lay between the germline ends. Germline lookup yields CDR1 DFQATT and CDR2 SNEGSKA (reference sequence). This CDR3 comprises 11 residues. CDR3 DNA sequence: TGCAGTGCTGCGGACCCCACTGAAGCTTTCTTT. Its translation: CSAADPTEAFF.

The sample holds a few counts of this clonotype. The chain links TRBV10-3 to TRBJ2-7, with 16 bases identical to TRBD2. V lost 11 bases, J lost 2 bases, and 18 bases stayed unmatched. The germline gives CDR1 ENHRY, CDR2 SYGVKD. The CDR3 consists of 19 residues. The CDR3 protein is CAARTGTSGRALPPYEQYF. As DNA, the CDR3 is TGTGCCGCTAGAACCGGGACTAGCGGGAGGGCCCTGCCCCCCTACGAGCAGTACTTC.

This chain links TRBV7-6 with TRBJ2-2; 7 bases are shared with TRBD2. The CDR3 contains 13 residues. Germline CDR1 reads SGHVS; CDR2 reads FNYEAQ. Trimming took 5 bases from V and 8 from J; bases not matched to a gene: 5. CDR3 nucleotide sequence: TGTGCCAGCAGCCGCGGGAGTTCTGGGGAGCTGTTTTTT. This codes for CASSRGSSGELFF.

The J gene is TRBJ2-3, the V gene TRBV27, with 8 bases lining up with TRBD1. Germline V lookup: CDR1 MNHEY, CDR2 SMNVEV (reference sequence). After removal of 4 bases from V and 2 bases from J, the junction contained 5 bases not matched to a gene. The CDR3 runs to 15 residues. The CDR3 reads CASSSGQGDTDTQYF. The CDR3 nucleotides are TGTGCCAGCAGTTCTGGACAGGGCGACACAGATACGCAGTATTTT.

This chain joins TRBV20-1 and TRBJ2-1, with 7 bases identical to TRBD2. This CDR3 comprises 14 residues. Looked up from germline, CDR1 is DFQATT and CDR2 is SNEGSKA (reference sequence). J gave up 4 bases and V 6 bases, and 9 bases lay outside the gene matches. The CDR3 is CSATWRGRYNEQFF. CDR3 in DNA: TGCAGTGCGACCTGGCGGGGGAGGTACAATGAGCAGTTCTTC.

The rearrangement joins TRBV3-1 to TRBJ2-5, with D possibly being TRBD2 (5 bases). Germline V lookup: CDR1 LGHDT, CDR2 YNNKEL (reference sequence). The V gene lost 5 bases and the J gene lost 4 bases, with 11 bases spanning the gap. This CDR3 has 13 residues. The CDR3 nucleotides read TGTGCCAGCAGCACCGGGATAACAGAGACCCAGTACTTC. This codes for CASSTGITETQYF.

This clonotype was seen more than once but under ten times. This chain uses TRBV6-1 with TRBJ2-7, with 10 bases identical to TRBD2. The CDR3 has 15 amino acids. The V and J ends lost 6 bases and 0 bases, in that order; junction bases with no gene match: 5. CDR1 is MNHNS and CDR2 is SASEGT in the germline V gene. The CDR3 region has the DNA TGTGCCAGCAGGACCCTAGCGGGAGTCTCCTACGAGCAGTACTTC. This translates into CASRTLAGVSYEQYF.

This clonotype was observed a handful of times. The V and J genes are TRBV30 and TRBJ2-3, with no clear D. V was clipped by 2 bases and J by 1 base, with 7 bases between them. Germline lookup yields CDR1 GTSNPN and CDR2 SVGIG (reference sequence). This CDR3 has 13 residues. The CDR3 loop reads CAWSPGGTDTQYF. The CDR3 region has the DNA TGTGCCTGGAGTCCTGGGGGCACAGATACGCAGTATTTT.

This chain connects TRBV27 to TRBJ2-7; D is perhaps TRBD1 (5 bases). CDR1 MNHEY and CDR2 SMNVEV come from the germline V gene (reference sequence). The CDR3 has 14 amino acids. V lost 6 bases to trimming and J lost 0 bases, with 12 bases between them. The chain's CDR3 is CASRGADSSYEQYF. DNA for the CDR3: TGTGCCAGCAGAGGGGCAGATAGCTCCTACGAGCAGTACTTC.

In the case of this clonotype: A single base separates this from a much larger clone, so it may be a read error. V usage is TRBV7-2 and J usage is TRBJ2-1; 7 nucleotides align to TRBD2. Germline values: CDR1 SGHTA, CDR2 FQGNSA. This CDR3 contains 14 residues. V shed 3 bases, J shed 5 bases, and the junction held 4 bases outside the gene matches. CDR3 loop: CASSFAGVHNEQFF. CDR3 in DNA: TGTGCCAGCAGCTTTGCGGGGGTCCACAATGAGCAGTTCTTC.

This chain uses TRBV10-3 with TRBJ2-2; a possible D gene is TRBD1 (6 bases). Germline values: CDR1 ENHRY, CDR2 SYGVKD. CDR3 length: 14 residues. Trimming stripped 8 bases from V and 5 bases from J, with 15 bases between. The CDR3 spells CAIGPDRRTGELFF. The CDR3 DNA reads TGTGCCATCGGGCCTGACAGGAGGACCGGGGAGCTGTTTTTT.